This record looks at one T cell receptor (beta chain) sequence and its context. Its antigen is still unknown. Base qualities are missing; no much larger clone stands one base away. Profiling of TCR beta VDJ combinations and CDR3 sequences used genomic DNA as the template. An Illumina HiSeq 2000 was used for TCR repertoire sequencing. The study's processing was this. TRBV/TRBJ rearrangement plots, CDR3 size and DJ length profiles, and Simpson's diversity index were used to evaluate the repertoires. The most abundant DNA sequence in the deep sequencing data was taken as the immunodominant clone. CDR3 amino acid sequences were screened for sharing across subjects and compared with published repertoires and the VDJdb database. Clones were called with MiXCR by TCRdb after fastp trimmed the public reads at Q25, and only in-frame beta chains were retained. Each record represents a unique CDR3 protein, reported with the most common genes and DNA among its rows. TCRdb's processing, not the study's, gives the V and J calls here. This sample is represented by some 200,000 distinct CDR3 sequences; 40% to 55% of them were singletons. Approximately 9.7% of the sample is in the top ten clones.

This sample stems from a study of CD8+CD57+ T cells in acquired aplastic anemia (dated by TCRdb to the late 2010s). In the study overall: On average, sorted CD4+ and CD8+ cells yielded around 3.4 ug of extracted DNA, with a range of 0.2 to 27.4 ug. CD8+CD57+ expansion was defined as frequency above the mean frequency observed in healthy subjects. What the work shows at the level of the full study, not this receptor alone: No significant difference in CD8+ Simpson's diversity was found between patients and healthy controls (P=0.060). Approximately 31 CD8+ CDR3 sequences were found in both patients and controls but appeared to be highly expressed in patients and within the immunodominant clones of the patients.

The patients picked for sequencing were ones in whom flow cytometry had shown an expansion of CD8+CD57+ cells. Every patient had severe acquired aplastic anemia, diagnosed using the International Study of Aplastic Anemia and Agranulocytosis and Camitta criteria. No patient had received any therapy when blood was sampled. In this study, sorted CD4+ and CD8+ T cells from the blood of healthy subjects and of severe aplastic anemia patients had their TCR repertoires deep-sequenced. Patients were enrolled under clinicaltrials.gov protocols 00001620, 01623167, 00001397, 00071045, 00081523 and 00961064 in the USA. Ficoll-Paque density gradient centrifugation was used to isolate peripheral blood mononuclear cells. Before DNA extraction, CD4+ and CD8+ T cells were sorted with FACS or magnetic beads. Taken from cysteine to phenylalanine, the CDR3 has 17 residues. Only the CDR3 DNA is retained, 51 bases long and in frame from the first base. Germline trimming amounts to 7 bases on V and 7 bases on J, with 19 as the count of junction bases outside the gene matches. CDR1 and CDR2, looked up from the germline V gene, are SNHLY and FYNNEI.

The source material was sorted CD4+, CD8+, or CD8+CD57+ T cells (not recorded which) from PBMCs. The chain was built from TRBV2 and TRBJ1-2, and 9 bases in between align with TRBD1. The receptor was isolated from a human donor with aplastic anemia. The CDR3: CASNFPTGGQSVSGYTF. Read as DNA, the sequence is TGTGCCAGCAATTTCCCGACAGGGGGGCAATCAGTTTCTGGCTACACCTTC.